The sequence of this T cell receptor beta chain was determined in a study of Graves' ophthalmopathy and Graves' hyperthyroidism. The CDR3 consists of 12 residues. Looked up from germline, CDR1 is MNHEY and CDR2 is SVGAGI. Trimming took off 5 bases at V and 8 bases at J, with 12 bases between the two ends. RNA transcripts provided the template for amplifying TCR beta CDR3 regions. After a first-round RT-PCR with HTBI primers, a second-round multiplex PCR was run. TCRdb re-derived calls from the multiplex PCR reads in MiXCR, one entry per CDR3 protein. The data hold about 230,000 distinct CDR3 sequences, with about 47% observed a single time.

The genes are TRBV6-5 and TRBJ1-2; D is ambiguous. Sequenced input: peripheral blood. The source of this sequence is an adult man with Graves' ophthalmopathy. The DNA for the CDR3 is TGTGCCAGCAGTGCCAGTTCTGGGGGCTACACCTTC. Its translation is CASSASSGGYTF.